These T cell receptor beta chains were read from a single sample in a study of cytomegalovirus exposure and HLA in healthy donors. The assay was immunoSEQ multiplex PCR, and TCRdb's table has in-frame clones only and misses some. Of roughly 73,000 clones listed, 65% to 85% were seen once; the top ten hold around 12%. Sequenced: PBMCs. Receptors were obtained from a man between 65 and 80 years old in good health and CMV-seronegative. The CDR3 runs from the conserved cysteine through the conserved F or W. D genes are given only for firm matches. Size is stated for part of the rows, as once, few or many counts, or as a class when the clone is expanded.

J gene | CDR3 length | D gene | V gene | clone size | CDR3 protein | CDR3 DNA
TRBJ2-3 | 16 | NA | TRBV5-1 | NA | CASSPNADLNTDTQYF | TGCGCCAGCAGCCCTAATGCGGACTTAAACACAGATACGCAGTATTTT
TRBJ1-4 | 14 | NA | TRBV7-9 | once | CSSSSPGGYEKLFF | TGTTCCAGCAGCTCGCCCGGGGGGTATGAAAAACTGTTTTTT
TRBJ2-3 | 13 | NA | TRBV5-1 | NA | CASSNGVTDTQYF | TGCGCCAGCTCAAACGGGGTGACAGATACGCAGTATTTT
TRBJ2-1 | 15 | NA | TRBV4-1 | NA | CASSQDVQIYNEQFF | TGCGCCAGCAGCCAAGATGTCCAGATCTACAATGAGCAGTTCTTC
TRBJ2-5 | 14 | TRBD1 | TRBV5-1 | NA | CASSLDRGEETQYF | TGCGCCAGCAGCTTGGACAGGGGAGAAGAGACCCAGTACTTC
TRBJ2-3 | 16 | NA | TRBV14 | NA | CASSQDTNRNTDTQYF | TGTGCCAGCAGCCAAGACACGAACAGAAACACAGATACGCAGTATTTT
TRBJ1-2 | 13 | NA | TRBV5-1 | NA | CASSLGGGRGYTF | TGCGCCAGCAGCTTGGGTGGGGGCAGAGGCTACACCTTC
TRBJ1-4 | 13 | NA | TRBV28 | NA | CAMSPATNEKLFF | TGTGCCATGTCACCGGCAACTAATGAAAAACTGTTTTTT
TRBJ1-1 | 15 | NA | TRBV5-1 | NA | CASSSIPTGNTEAFF | TGCGCCAGCAGCTCCATCCCTACAGGGAACACTGAAGCTTTCTTT
TRBJ2-5 | 14 | NA | TRBV6-1 | once | CASSVPGLQETQYF | TGTGCCAGCAGTGTACCGGGACTCCAAGAGACCCAGTACTTC
TRBJ1-3 | 15 | NA | TRBV30 | NA | CAWTKGGGGGNTIYF | TGTGCCTGGACCAAAGGAGGCGGGGGTGGAAACACCATATATTTT
TRBJ2-1 | 12 | NA | TRBV5-1 | NA | CASSNDDPPGFF | TGCGCCAGCAGCAATGACGACCCCCCGGGGTTCTTC
TRBJ1-4 | 15 | NA | TRBV2 | few | CASRKEATGNEKLFF | TGTGCCAGCAGGAAGGAGGCGACGGGAAATGAAAAACTGTTTTTT
TRBJ2-4 | 14 | NA | TRBV7-8 | NA | CASSWTTNKNIQYF | TGTGCCAGCAGCTGGACAACGAACAAAAACATTCAGTACTTC
TRBJ2-5 | 17 | TRBD2 | TRBV2 | NA | CASSDSRLAGGQETQYF | TGTGCCAGCAGTGACTCTCGATTAGCGGGGGGCCAAGAGACCCAGTACTTC
TRBJ1-3 | 17 | NA | TRBV4-1 | NA | CASSQDRGLSSGNTIYF | TGCGCCAGCAGCCAAGATAGAGGATTGAGCTCTGGAAACACCATATATTTT
TRBJ1-5 | 13 | NA | TRBV2 | NA | CASSEGGLQPQHF | TGTGCCAGCAGTGAGGGAGGGCTCCAGCCCCAGCATTTT
TRBJ2-2 | 15 | TRBD1 | TRBV7-2 | NA | CASSSGTGVPGELFF | TGTGCCAGCAGCTCAGGGACAGGGGTTCCCGGGGAGCTGTTTTTT
TRBJ2-7 | 14 | TRBD1 | TRBV7-9 | NA | CASSLDRGFDEQYF | TGTGCCAGCAGCCTCGACAGGGGGTTCGACGAGCAGTACTTC
TRBJ1-2 | 15 | NA | TRBV4-1 | NA | CASSQDDAGGYGYTF | TGCGCCAGCAGCCAAGATGATGCGGGAGGCTATGGCTACACCTTC
TRBJ2-3 | 15 | TRBD1 | TRBV7-2 | NA | CASSLQGASGYTQYF | TGTGCCAGCAGCTTGCAGGGGGCTTCCGGATATACGCAGTATTTT
TRBJ2-5 | 14 | NA | TRBV6-5 | NA | CASSYRGEGETQYF | TGTGCCAGCAGTTACAGGGGGGAGGGCGAGACCCAGTACTTC
TRBJ1-3 | 14 | NA | TRBV7-8 | NA | CASSSETSGNTIYF | TGTGCCAGCAGCTCCGAGACATCTGGAAACACCATATATTTT
TRBJ1-5 | 13 | TRBD1 | TRBV6-5 | NA | CASTGTGARPQHF | TGTGCCAGCACCGGAACAGGGGCTCGGCCCCAGCATTTT
TRBJ1-2 | 16 | TRBD1 | TRBV7-9 | NA | CASSDRTGNPSSGYTF | TGTGCCAGCAGTGATAGGACAGGGAATCCTTCTTCCGGCTACACCTTC
TRBJ2-5 | 15 | TRBD2 | TRBV9 | few | CASSPPLAGPETQYF | TGTGCCAGCAGCCCACCATTAGCGGGACCGGAGACCCAGTACTTC
TRBJ1-1 | 14 | TRBD1 | TRBV7-2 | NA | CASSSSGQGGEAFF | TGTGCCAGCAGCTCGTCCGGACAGGGGGGCGAAGCTTTCTTT
TRBJ1-2 | 12 | NA | TRBV28 | NA | CASSRTDYGYTF | TGTGCCAGCAGCCGGACAGATTATGGCTACACCTTC
TRBJ2-7 | 14 | TRBD1 | TRBV19 | NA | CASSIPGQSYEQYF | TGTGCCAGTAGCATACCGGGACAGTCCTACGAGCAGTACTTC
TRBJ1-6 | 13 | NA | TRBV5-1 | NA | CASSMKENSPLHF | TGCGCCAGCAGCATGAAGGAGAATTCACCCCTCCACTTT
TRBJ1-4 | 15 | NA | TRBV6-5 | once | CASRSDIGGREKLFF | TGTGCCAGCAGGAGTGACATCGGGGGTCGTGAAAAACTGTTTTTT
TRBJ2-7 | 13 | NA | TRBV2 | NA | CASSSGRNYEQYF | TGTGCCAGCAGTAGCGGGCGCAACTACGAGCAGTACTTC
TRBJ2-5 | 15 | TRBD2 | TRBV6-6 | once | CASSLSGGARETQYF | TGTGCCAGCAGTCTTAGCGGGGGGGCTCGAGAGACCCAGTACTTC
TRBJ2-7 | 13 | NA | TRBV29-1 | NA | CSVEEKGVSEQYF | TGCAGCGTCGAAGAAAAGGGGGTCTCCGAGCAGTACTTC
TRBJ2-2 | 15 | TRBD1 | TRBV28 | NA | CASSLGGQGSGELFF | TGTGCCAGCAGTTTGGGGGGACAGGGATCCGGGGAGCTGTTTTTT
TRBJ1-6 | 14 | TRBD1 | TRBV30 | NA | CAWSEGQGDSPLHF | TGTGCCTGGAGTGAGGGACAGGGGGATTCACCCCTCCACTTT
TRBJ1-1 | 13 | NA | TRBV6-9 | NA | CASSYSAGGEAFF | TGTGCCAGCAGTTACTCTGCCGGAGGCGAAGCTTTCTTT